This entry describes one T cell receptor beta chain. Its antigen remains unknown. Other DNA sequences of this sample code for an identical CDR3. J lost 5 bases, V lost 3 bases, and 4 bases had no gene match. The CDR3 has 14 amino acids. Germline V gene data show CDR1 as KGHSH and CDR2 as LQKENI. This sample stems from a study of shared clonotypes between healthy human individuals. Study-wide background: Donors consisted of two women and a few men between 18 and 49.

Over several immunoSEQ plates, each subset's genomic DNA was distributed in even portions. TCRdb's copy holds only in-frame clones and misses some; the assay was immunoSEQ multiplex PCR. The profile shows 650,000 to 800,000 clones, roughly 72% of them singletons. Study results and caveats: Naive CD4 clonotypes were shared across a handful of donors at roughly 4.6%.

The chain joins TRBV18 to TRBJ2-5; 9 bases match TRBD1. The clonotype originates from a woman under 40 in good health. Sequenced material: memory CD4+ T cells sorted from blood. Subset denoted: CD45RA-negative fraction. The CDR3 nucleotides read TGTGCCAGCTCACCGGGACAGGGCTTGGAGACCCAGTACTTC. Translation: CASSPGQGLETQYF.